This TCR beta chain was observed in a study of CD8 T cells in ankylosing spondylitis. General study results and limits: A TCR beta motif of about 8 highly homologous variants seemed to mark ankylosing spondylitis blood. In the blood and synovial fluid of reactive arthritis, some motif variants had been previously reported. Reported data indicate significant enrichment of disease-linked clones within matched ankylosing spondylitis synovial fluid.

About this clonotype itself: Its antigen is not known.

The CDR3 has 15 amino acids. V trimming: 6 bases; J trimming: 1 base; junction bases outside the gene matches: 8. Germline V CDR1 and CDR2: SNHLY, FYNNEI. MiXCR, run by TCRdb on the 5' RACE reads, gives a single entry per CDR3 protein. The table records a few hundred thousand distinct CDR3 sequences, approximately 12% of them present only once. The sequence was obtained from a male donor with ankylosing spondylitis. The sample was blood, either unsorted or a sorted T cell fraction (not recorded which). The chain is built from TRBV2 and TRBJ1-1, with TRBD1 identical over 7 bases. The CDR3 coding sequence is TGTGCCAGCAGCCTCAGGGGGGCGAGGAACACTGAAGCTTTCTTT. It encodes CASSLRGARNTEAFF. The complete variable domain, with remaining parts taken from reference TRBV2 and TRBJ1-1, reads EPEVTQTPSHQVTQMGQEVILRCVPISNHLYFYWYRQILGQKVEFLVSFYNNEISEKSEIFDDQFSVERPDGSNFTLKIRSTKLEDSAMYFCASSLRGARNTEAFFGQGTRLTVV.